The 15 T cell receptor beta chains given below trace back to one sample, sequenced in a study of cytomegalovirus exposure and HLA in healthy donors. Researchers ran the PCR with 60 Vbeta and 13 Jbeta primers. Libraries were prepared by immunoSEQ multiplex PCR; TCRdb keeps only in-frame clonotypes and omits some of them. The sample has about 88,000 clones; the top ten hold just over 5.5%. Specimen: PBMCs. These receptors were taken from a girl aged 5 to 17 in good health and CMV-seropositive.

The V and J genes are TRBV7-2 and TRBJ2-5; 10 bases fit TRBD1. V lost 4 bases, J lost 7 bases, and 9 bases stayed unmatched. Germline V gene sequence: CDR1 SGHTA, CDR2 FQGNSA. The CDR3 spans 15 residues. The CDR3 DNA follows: TGTGCCAGCAGCTCGTCGACAGGGGGCAAGGGGACCCAGTACTTC. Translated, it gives CASSSSTGGKGTQYF.

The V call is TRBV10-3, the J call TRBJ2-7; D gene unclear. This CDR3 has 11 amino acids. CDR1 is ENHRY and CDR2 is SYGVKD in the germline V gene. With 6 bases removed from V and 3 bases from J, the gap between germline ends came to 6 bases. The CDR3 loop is CAIRDNYEQYF. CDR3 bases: TGTGCCATCAGAGACAACTACGAGCAGTACTTC.

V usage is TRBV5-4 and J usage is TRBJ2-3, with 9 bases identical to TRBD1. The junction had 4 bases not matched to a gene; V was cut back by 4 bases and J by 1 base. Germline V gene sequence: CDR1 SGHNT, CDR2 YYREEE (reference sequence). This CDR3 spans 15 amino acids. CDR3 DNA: TGTGCCAGCAGCCGGGGACAGGGAGGCACAGATACGCAGTATTTT. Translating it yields CASSRGQGGTDTQYF.

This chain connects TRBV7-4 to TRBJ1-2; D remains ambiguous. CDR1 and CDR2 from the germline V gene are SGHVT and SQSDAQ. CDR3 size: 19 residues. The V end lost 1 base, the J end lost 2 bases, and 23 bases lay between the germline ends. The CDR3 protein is CASSLGDGFGIRKNYGYTF. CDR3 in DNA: TGTGCCAGCAGCTTAGGGGATGGGTTCGGGATCAGAAAGAACTATGGCTACACCTTC.

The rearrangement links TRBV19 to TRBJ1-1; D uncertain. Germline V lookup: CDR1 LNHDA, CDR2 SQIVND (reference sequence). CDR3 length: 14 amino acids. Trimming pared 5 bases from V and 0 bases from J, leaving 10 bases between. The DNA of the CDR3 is TGTGCCAGTAGTGCGGGCCGATTGAACACTGAAGCTTTCTTT. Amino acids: CASSAGRLNTEAFF.

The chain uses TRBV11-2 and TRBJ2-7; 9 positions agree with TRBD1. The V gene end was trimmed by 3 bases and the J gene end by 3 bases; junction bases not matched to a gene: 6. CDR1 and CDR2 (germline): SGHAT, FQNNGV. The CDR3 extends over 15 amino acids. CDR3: CASSLLTGGGYEQYF. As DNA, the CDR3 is TGTGCCAGCAGCTTGCTAACAGGGGGCGGCTACGAGCAGTACTTC.

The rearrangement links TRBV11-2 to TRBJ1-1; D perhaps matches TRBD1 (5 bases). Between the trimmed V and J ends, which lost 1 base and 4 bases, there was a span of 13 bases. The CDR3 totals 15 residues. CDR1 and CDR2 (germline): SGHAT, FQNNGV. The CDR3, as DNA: TGTGCCAGCAGCTTAGGGGCAGGGCCGAGCACTGAAGCTTTCTTT. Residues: CASSLGAGPSTEAFF.

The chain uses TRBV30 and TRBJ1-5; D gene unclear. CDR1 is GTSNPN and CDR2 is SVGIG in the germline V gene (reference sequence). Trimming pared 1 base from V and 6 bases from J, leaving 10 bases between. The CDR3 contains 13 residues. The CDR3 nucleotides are TGTGCCTGGAGTGGTGGGTCGGGTCAGCCCCAGCATTTT. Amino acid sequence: CAWSGGSGQPQHF.

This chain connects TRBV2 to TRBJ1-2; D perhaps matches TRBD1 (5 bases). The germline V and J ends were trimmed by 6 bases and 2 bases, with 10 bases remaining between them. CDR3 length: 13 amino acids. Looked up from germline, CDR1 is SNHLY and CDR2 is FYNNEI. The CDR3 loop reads CASRGPGNYGYTF. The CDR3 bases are TGTGCCAGCAGGGGGCCCGGGAACTATGGCTACACCTTC.

The CDR3: CASSQATGGTFDNEQFF. The CDR3 DNA reads as TGCGCCAGCAGCCAAGCGACAGGGGGCACGTTTGACAATGAGCAGTTCTTC. The V gene is TRBV4-1, the J gene TRBJ2-1, with TRBD1 matching over 10 bases. With V trimmed by 1 base and J by 5 bases, 8 bases remained unmatched. CDR3 length: 17 amino acids. Germline-derived CDR1 and CDR2 are MGHRA and YSYEKL.

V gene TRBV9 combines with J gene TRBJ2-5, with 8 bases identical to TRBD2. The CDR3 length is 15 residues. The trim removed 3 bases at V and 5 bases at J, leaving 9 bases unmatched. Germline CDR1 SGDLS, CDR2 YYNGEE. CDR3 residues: CASSGAGGALETQYF. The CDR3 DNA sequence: TGTGCCAGCAGCGGAGCCGGGGGGGCCTTGGAGACCCAGTACTTC.

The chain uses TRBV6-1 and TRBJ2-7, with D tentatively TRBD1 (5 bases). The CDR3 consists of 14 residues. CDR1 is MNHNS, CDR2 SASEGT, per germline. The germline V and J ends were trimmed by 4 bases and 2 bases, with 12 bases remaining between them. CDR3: CASSGVRAPYEQYV. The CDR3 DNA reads TGTGCCAGCAGTGGAGTCAGGGCCCCCTACGAGCAGTACGTC.

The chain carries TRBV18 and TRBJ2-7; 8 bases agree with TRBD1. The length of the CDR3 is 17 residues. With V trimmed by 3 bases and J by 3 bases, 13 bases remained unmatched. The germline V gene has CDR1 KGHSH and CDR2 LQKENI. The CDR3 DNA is TGTGCCAGCTCACCTGGGCGAGGCCAGGGGGCAAGCTACGAGCAGTACTTC. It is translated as CASSPGRGQGASYEQYF.

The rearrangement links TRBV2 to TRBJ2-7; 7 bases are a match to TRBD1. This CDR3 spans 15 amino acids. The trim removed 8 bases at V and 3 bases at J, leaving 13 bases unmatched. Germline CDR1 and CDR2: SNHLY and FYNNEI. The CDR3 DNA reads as TGTGCCAGCGGTAGACAGGGATCGGGAAGCTACGAGCAGTACGTC. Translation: CASGRQGSGSYEQYV.

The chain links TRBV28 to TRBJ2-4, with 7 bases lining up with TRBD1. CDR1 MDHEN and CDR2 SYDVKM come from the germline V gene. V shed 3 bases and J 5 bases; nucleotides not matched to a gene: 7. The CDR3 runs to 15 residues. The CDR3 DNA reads TGTGCCAGCAGTTTTTTACCGGGACAGCAAAACATTCAGTACTTC. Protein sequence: CASSFLPGQQNIQYF.